The clone carrying this T cell receptor (beta chain) was counted between two and nine times. What it recognizes is unknown. The data derive from a study of cytomegalovirus exposure and HLA in healthy donors. Study-level points and caveats: A prior analysis recorded that most TCR beta V segments were productive about 87% or about 30% of the time.

CDR3 size: 16 residues. J gave up 3 bases and V 6 bases, and 10 bases lay outside the gene matches. Germline values: CDR1 SEHNR, CDR2 FQNEAQ (reference sequence). PCR used 60 Vbeta primers and 13 Jbeta primers. This table comes from immunoSEQ multiplex PCR, and its TCRdb copy is limited to in-frame clones, with some not included. The table includes some 90,000 clones, about 81% detected once. The sample consisted of PBMCs. The sequence was collected from a man in his forties in good health and CMV-seronegative. V and J are TRBV7-9 and TRBJ2-2; the match to TRBD2 covers 7 bases. The CDR3 region has the DNA TGTGCCAGCAGGGACGCGGGGGAGTTGGACACCGGGGAGCTGTTTTTT. This encodes CASRDAGELDTGELFF.